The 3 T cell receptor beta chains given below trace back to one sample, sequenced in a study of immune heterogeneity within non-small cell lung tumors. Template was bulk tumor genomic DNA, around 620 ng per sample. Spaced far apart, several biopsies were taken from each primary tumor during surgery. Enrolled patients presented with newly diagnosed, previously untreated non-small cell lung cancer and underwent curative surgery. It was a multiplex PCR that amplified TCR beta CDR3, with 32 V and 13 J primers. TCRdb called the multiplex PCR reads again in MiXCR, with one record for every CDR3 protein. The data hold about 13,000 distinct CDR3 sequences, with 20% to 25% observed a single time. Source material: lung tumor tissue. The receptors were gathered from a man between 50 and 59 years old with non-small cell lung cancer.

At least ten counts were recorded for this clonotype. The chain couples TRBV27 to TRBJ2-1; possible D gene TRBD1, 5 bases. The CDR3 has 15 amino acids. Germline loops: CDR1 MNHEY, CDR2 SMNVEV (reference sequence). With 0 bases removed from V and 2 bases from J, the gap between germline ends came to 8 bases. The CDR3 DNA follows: TGTGCCAGCAGTTTATCCAGGGAAACCTACAATGAGCAGTTCTTC. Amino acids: CASSLSRETYNEQFF.

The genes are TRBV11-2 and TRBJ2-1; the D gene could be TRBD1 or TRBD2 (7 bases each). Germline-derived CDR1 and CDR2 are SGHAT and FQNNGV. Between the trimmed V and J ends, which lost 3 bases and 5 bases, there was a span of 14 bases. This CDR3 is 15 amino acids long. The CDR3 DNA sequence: TGTGCCAGCAGCTTTAGGGGGGGGACAGACAATGAGCAGTTCTTC. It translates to CASSFRGGTDNEQFF.

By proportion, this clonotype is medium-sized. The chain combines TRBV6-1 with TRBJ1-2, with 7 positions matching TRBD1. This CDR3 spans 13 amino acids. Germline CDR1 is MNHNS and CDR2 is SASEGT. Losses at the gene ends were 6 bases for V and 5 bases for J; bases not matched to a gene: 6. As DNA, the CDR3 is TGTGCCAGCAGGGCGGACAGGACTTATGGCTACACCTTC. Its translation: CASRADRTYGYTF.